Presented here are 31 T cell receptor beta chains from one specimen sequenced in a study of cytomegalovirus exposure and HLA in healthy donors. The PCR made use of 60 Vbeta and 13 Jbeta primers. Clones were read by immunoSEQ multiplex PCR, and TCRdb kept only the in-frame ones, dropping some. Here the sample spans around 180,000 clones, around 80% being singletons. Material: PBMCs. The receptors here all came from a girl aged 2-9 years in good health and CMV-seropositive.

The CDR3 loop reads CASSRSGEVTNEQFF. The CDR3 DNA is TGCGCCAGCAGCCGAAGCGGGGAGGTTACCAATGAGCAGTTCTTC. The genes are TRBV5-1 and TRBJ2-1; the match to TRBD2 covers 7 bases. V lost 4 bases, J lost 6 bases, and 10 bases stayed unmatched. This CDR3 comprises 15 residues. The germline V gene has CDR1 SGHRS and CDR2 YFSETQ.

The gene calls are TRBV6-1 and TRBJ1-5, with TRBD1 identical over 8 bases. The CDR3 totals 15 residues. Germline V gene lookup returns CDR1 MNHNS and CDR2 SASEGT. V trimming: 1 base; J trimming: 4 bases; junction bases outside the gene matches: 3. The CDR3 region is CASSEGQGMNQPQHF. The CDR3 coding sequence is TGTGCCAGCAGTGAAGGACAGGGGATGAATCAGCCCCAGCATTTT.

CDR3 coding DNA: TGTGCCAGCAGTCCGATGGGGGGGAGAACTGGGGCCAACGTCCTGACTTTC. This sequence encodes CASSPMGGRTGANVLTF. This rearrangement joins TRBV28 to TRBJ2-6; 7 bases line up with TRBD2. From germline, CDR1 is MDHEN and CDR2 SYDVKM. The CDR3 length is 17 residues. V shed 5 bases and J 2 bases; nucleotides not matched to a gene: 9.

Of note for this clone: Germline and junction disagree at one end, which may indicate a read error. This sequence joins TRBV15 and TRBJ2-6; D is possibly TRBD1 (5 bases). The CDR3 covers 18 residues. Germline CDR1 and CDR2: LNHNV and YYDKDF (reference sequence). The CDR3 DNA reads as TGTGCCACCAGCAGAGATAAGTGGCCATCAGCTGGGGCCAGCGTCCTGACTTTC. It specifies CATSRDKWPSAGASVLTF.

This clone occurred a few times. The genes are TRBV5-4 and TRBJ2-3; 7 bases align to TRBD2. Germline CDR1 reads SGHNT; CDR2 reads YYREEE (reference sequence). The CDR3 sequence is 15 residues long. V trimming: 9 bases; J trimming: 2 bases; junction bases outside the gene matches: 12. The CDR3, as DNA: TGTGCCACCTCTGGTGGGGAGGGATACACAGATACGCAGTATTTT. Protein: CATSGGEGYTDTQYF.

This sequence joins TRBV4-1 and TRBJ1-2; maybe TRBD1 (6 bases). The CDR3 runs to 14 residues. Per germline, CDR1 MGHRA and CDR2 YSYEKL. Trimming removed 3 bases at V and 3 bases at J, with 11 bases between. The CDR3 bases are TGCGCCAGCAGCCAGTCGACAGGCGACTATGGCTACACCTTC. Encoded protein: CASSQSTGDYGYTF.

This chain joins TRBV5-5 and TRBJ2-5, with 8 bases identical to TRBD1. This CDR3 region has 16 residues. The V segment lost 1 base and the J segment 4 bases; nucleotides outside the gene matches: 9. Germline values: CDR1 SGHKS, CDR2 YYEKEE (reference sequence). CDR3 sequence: CASSLRSGQGGETQYF. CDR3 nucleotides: TGTGCCAGCAGCTTGCGCTCCGGACAGGGAGGAGAGACCCAGTACTTC.

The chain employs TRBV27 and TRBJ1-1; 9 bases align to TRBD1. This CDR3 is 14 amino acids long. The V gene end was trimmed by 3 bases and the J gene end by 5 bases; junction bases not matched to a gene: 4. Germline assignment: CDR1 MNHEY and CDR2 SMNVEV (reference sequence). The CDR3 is CASSLADRGTEAFF. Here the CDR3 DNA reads TGTGCCAGCAGTTTGGCGGACAGGGGAACTGAAGCTTTCTTT.

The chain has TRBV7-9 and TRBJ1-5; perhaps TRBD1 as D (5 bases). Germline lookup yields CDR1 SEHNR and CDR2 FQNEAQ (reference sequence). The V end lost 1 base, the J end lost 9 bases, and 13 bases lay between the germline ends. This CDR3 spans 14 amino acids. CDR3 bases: TGTGCCAGCAGCTTAGGAACAGGTCTCCGGCCCCAGCATTTT. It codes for CASSLGTGLRPQHF.

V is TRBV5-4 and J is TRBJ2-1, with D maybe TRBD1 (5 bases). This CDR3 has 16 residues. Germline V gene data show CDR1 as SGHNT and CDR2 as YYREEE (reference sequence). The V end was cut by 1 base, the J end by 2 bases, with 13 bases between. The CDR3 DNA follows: TGTGCCAGCAGCTTGTCGGCAGGGATCACCTACAATGAGCAGTTCTTC. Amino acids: CASSLSAGITYNEQFF.

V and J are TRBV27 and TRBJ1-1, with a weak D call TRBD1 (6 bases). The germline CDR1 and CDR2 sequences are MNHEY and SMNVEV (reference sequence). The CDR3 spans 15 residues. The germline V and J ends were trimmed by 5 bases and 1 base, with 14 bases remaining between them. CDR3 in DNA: TGTGCCAGCAGTCCCCGTCGACAGGCGAACACTGAAGCTTTCTTT. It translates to CASSPRRQANTEAFF.

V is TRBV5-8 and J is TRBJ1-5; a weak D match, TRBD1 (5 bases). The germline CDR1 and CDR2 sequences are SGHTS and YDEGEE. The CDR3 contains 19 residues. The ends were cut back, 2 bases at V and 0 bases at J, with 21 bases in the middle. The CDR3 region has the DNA TGTGCCAGCAGCTTTTTTTATACTGCGACAGCCGATAGCAATCAGCCCCAGCATTTT. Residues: CASSFFYTATADSNQPQHF.

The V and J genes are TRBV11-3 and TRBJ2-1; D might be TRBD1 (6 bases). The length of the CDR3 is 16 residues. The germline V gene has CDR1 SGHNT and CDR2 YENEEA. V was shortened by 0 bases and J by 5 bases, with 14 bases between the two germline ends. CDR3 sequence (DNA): TGTGCCAGCAGCTTAGATCAACGTCAGGGGAACAATGAGCAGTTCTTC. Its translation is CASSLDQRQGNNEQFF.

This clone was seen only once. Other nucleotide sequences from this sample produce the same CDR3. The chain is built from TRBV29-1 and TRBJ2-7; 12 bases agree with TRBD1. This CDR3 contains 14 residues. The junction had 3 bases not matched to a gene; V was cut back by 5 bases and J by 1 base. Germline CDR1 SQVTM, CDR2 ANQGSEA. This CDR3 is CSVLGQGASYEQYF. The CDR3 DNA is TGCAGCGTTCTGGGACAGGGGGCTTCCTACGAGCAGTACTTC.

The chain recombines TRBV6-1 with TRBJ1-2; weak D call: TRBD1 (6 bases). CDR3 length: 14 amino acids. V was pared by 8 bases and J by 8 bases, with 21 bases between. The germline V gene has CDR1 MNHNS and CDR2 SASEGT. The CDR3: CASHQGRVLEGYTF. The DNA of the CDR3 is TGTGCCAGCCATCAGGGGAGGGTACTCGAGGGCTACACCTTC.

CDR3 protein: CASSLATDYRVLNEQFF. The CDR3, as DNA: TGCGCCAGCAGCTTGGCCACGGACTACCGGGTCCTAAATGAGCAGTTCTTC. This sequence joins TRBV5-1 and TRBJ2-1, with D possibly matching TRBD2 (6 bases). This CDR3 contains 17 residues. Germline assignment: CDR1 SGHRS and CDR2 YFSETQ. V was trimmed by 0 bases and J by 7 bases, leaving 20 bases between them.

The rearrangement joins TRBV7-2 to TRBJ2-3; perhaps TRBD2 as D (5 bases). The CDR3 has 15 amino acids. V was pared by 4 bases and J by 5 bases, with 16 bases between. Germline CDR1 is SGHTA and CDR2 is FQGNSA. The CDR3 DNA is TGTGCCAGCAGCTCCAACGCCCGGGGTCGAGATACGCAGTATTTT. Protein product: CASSSNARGRDTQYF.

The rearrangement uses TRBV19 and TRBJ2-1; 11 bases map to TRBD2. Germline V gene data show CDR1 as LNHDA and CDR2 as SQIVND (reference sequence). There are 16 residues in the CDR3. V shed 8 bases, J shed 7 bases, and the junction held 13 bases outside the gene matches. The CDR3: CASSFRRSGRGNEQFF. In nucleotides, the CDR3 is TGTGCCAGTTCGTTTCGGCGTAGCGGGAGGGGGAATGAGCAGTTCTTC.

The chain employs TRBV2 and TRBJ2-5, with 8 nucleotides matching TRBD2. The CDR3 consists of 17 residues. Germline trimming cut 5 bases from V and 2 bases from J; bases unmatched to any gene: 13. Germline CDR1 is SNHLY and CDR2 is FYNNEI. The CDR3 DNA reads TGTGCCAGCAGTAACGGGAGGGCGACGATGGAGCAAGAGACCCAGTACTTC. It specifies CASSNGRATMEQETQYF.

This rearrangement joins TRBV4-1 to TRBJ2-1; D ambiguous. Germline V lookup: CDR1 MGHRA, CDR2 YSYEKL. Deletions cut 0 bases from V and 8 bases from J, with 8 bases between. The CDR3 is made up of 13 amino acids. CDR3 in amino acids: CASSQETIDEQFF. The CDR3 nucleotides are TGCGCCAGCAGCCAAGAAACTATCGATGAGCAGTTCTTC.

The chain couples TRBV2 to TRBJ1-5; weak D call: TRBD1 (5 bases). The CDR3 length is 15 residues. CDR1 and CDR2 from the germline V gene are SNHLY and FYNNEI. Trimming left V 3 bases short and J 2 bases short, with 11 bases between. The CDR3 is CASSDVGGGNQPQHF. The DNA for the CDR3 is TGTGCCAGCAGTGATGTGGGAGGGGGCAATCAGCCCCAGCATTTT.

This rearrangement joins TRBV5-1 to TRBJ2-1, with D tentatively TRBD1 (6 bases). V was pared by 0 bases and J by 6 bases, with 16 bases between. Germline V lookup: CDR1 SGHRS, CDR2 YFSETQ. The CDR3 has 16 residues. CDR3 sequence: CASSLATTGSPNEQFF. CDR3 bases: TGCGCCAGCAGCTTGGCCACTACAGGGTCCCCCAATGAGCAGTTCTTC.

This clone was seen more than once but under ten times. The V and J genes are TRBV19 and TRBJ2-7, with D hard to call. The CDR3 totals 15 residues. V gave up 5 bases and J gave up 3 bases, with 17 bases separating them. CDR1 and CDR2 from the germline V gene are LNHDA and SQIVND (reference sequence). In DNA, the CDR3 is TGTGCCAGTAGTGCCCCCGGGTCTATATTCTACGAGCAGTACTTC. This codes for CASSAPGSIFYEQYF.

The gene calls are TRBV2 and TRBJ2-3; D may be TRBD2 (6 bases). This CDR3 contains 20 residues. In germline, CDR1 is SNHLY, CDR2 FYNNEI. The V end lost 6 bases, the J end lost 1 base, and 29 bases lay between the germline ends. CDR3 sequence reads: CASRPVPGGGRLGGTDTQYF. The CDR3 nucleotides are TGTGCCAGCAGGCCGGTTCCCGGCGGAGGGCGGCTCGGCGGCACAGATACGCAGTATTTT.

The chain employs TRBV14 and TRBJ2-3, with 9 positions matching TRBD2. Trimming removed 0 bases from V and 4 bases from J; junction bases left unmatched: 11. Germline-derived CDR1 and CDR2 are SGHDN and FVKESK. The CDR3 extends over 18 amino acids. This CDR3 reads CASSQESSGRMWADTQYF. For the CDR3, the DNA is TGTGCCAGCAGCCAAGAATCGAGCGGGAGGATGTGGGCAGATACGCAGTATTTT.

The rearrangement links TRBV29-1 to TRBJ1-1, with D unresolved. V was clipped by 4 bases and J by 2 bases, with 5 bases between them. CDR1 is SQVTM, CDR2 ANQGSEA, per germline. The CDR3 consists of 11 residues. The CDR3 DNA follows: TGCAGCGTTGCCGTAAACACTGAAGCTTTCTTT. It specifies CSVAVNTEAFF.

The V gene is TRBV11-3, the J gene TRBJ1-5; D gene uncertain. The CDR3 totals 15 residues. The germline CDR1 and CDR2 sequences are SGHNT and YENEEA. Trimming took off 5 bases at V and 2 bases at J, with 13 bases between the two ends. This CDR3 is CASSPPPGCNQPQHF. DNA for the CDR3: TGTGCCAGCAGCCCCCCCCCGGGTTGCAATCAGCCCCAGCATTTT.

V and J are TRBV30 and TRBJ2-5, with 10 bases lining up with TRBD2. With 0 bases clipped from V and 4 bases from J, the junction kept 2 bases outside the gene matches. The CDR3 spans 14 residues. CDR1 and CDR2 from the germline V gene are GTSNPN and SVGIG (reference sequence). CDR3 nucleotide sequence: TGTGCCTGGAGTGTCCCTAGCGGGGGAGAGACCCAGTACTTC. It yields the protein CAWSVPSGGETQYF. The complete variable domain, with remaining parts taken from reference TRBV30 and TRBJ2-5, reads SQTIHQWPATLVQPVGSPLSLECTVEGTSNPNLYWYRQAAGRGLQLLFYSVGIGQISSEVPQNLSASRPQDRQFILSSKKLLLSDSGFYLCAWSVPSGGETQYFGPGTRLLVL.

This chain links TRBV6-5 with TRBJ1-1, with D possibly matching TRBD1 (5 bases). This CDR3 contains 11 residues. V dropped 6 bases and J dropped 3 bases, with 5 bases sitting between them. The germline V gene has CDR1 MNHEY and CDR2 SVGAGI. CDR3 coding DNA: TGTGCCAGCAGCAGGGACACTGAAGCTTTCTTT. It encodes CASSRDTEAFF.

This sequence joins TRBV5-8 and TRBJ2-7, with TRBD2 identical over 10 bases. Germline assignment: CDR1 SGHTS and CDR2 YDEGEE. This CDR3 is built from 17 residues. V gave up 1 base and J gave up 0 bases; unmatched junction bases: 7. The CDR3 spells CASSLWTSGLSSYEQYF. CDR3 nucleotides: TGTGCCAGCAGCTTGTGGACTAGCGGACTTAGCTCCTACGAGCAGTACTTC.

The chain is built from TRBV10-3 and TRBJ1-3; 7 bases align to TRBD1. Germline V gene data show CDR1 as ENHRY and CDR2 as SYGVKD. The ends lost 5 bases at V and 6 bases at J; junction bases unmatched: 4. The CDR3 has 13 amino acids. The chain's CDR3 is CAISQQGENTIYF. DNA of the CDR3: TGTGCCATCAGTCAGCAGGGGGAAAACACCATATATTTT.